The rows below give T cell receptor beta chains drawn from one sample of a study of Ad26.COV2.S vaccination and SARS-CoV-2 variants. Sequencing was performed with immunoSEQ multiplex PCR; in TCRdb, only in-frame clones are kept and a portion is missing. The repertoire has roughly 240,000 clones, roughly 90% of them found once; the top ten carry approximately 12%. The specimen comprised peripheral blood, sampled in a trial of Ad26.COV2.S vaccine versus placebo. These receptors were obtained from a person aged 18-65 years who received the Ad26.COV2.S COVID-19 vaccine or a placebo. CDR3s include the opening cysteine and the closing phenylalanine or tryptophan.

v_call,j_call,cdr3_aa
TRBV10-3,TRBJ2-1,CAISVGARTSSYNEQFF
TRBV6-4,TRBJ1-2,CASSDGGVHGYTF
TRBV6-6,TRBJ2-7,CASSLGGPYEQYF
TRBV6-5,TRBJ1-2,CASSSLGGYTF
TRBV10-3,TRBJ2-7,CATSPGGGEYEQYF
TRBV6-6,TRBJ2-5,CASRPGLAGYQETQYF
TRBV29-1,TRBJ1-1,CSVVAEEAFF
TRBV6-2/TRBV6-3,TRBJ2-2,CASSFGTNTGELFF
TRBV5-1,TRBJ1-6,CASSTDPEDPLHF
TRBV6-5,TRBJ2-1,CASGRGGATYNEQFF
TRBV28,TRBJ1-5,CASSLGRAPNQPQHF